A single sample gave rise to the 9 T cell receptor beta chains below, sequenced in a study of T-cell reconstitution after alpha-beta-depleted transplantation in children. Unique molecular identifiers were incorporated during preparation of the TCRbeta library. TCRdb passed the PCR reads through MiXCR, listing each CDR3 protein once. The repertoire holds approximately 240,000 distinct CDR3 sequences, with roughly a tenth as singletons. The material sequenced was PBMCs, taken before TCRalphabeta/CD19-depleted stem cell transplant. These receptors were collected from a child less than two years old with acute myeloid leukemia, due to receive a stem cell transplant.

At least ten counts were recorded for this clonotype. V usage is TRBV12-3 or TRBV12-4 and J usage is TRBJ1-6, with D tentatively TRBD1 (5 bases). V was clipped by 8 bases and J by 0 bases, with 20 bases between them. CDR3 length: 18 residues. In nucleotides, the CDR3 is TGTGCCAGCGCTGGTCCGGACTGGGGGGGCTCCTATAATTCACCCCTCCACTTT. It yields the protein CASAGPDWGGSYNSPLHF.

At least ten counts were recorded for this clonotype. The V and J genes are TRBV5-1 and TRBJ2-1; D is undetermined. From germline, CDR1 is SGHRS and CDR2 YFSETQ. The germline V and J ends were trimmed by 2 bases and 5 bases, with 14 bases remaining between them. This CDR3 region has 15 residues. The CDR3 is CASSFQYEWHNEQFF. In nucleotides, the CDR3 is TGCGCCAGCAGCTTCCAGTATGAATGGCACAATGAGCAGTTCTTC. Full variable domain (outside the CDR3, taken from reference TRBV5-1 and TRBJ2-1): KAGVTQTPRYLIKTRGQQVTLSCSPISGHRSVSWYQQTPGQGLQFLFEYFSETQRNKGNFPGRFSGRQFSNSRSEMNVSTLELGDSALYLCASSFQYEWHNEQFFGPGTRLTVL.

This clonotype showed up many times. The chain has TRBV12-3 or TRBV12-4 and TRBJ2-2, with a weak D call TRBD2 (6 bases). This CDR3 is 17 amino acids long. The V end was cut by 7 bases, the J end by 1 base, with 19 bases between. CDR3 in DNA: TGTGCCAGCACGGTGGGTGGGGGGAGCCTGAACACCGGGGAGCTGTTTTTT. Protein: CASTVGGGSLNTGELFF.

This clonotype was found a few times. This chain connects TRBV19 to TRBJ1-5; tentatively, D is TRBD1 (6 bases). The CDR3 is 14 residues long. The germline gives CDR1 LNHDA, CDR2 SQIVND (reference sequence). V was cut by 1 base and J by 7 bases, with 11 bases left in between. CDR3 bases: TGTGCCAGTAGTATAGCGGTGGGACAACAGCCCCAGCATTTT. This translates into CASSIAVGQQPQHF.

This clonotype appeared many times. The chain employs TRBV5-1 and TRBJ2-1; 12 bases map to TRBD2. V trimming: 3 bases; J trimming: 0 bases; junction bases outside the gene matches: 4. The germline V gene encodes CDR1 SGHRS and CDR2 YFSETQ. The CDR3 contains 17 residues. CDR3 loop: CASSWTTSGSSYNEQFF. In DNA form, the CDR3 reads TGCGCCAGCAGCTGGACGACTAGCGGGAGCTCCTACAATGAGCAGTTCTTC.

This clonotype was counted many times. The CDR3 region has the DNA TGCAGTGCGAGTGGACAGGGCGGAGAAAAACTGTTTTTT. It specifies CSASGQGGEKLFF. The V gene is TRBV20-1, the J gene TRBJ1-4; 8 bases fit TRBD1. This CDR3 has 13 amino acids. CDR1 and CDR2 from the germline V gene are DFQATT and SNEGSKA (reference sequence). V was clipped by 6 bases and J by 8 bases; unmatched bases: 8.

This clonotype was picked up a small number of times. The gene calls are TRBV7-2 and TRBJ1-6, with 9 bases identical to TRBD1. The CDR3 spans 15 residues. Unmatched junction bases numbered 5, after V lost 5 bases and J lost 6 bases. Germline CDR1 SGHTA, CDR2 FQGNSA. This chain's CDR3 is CASSPTTGGNSPLHF. CDR3 coding DNA: TGTGCCAGCAGCCCAACGACAGGGGGTAATTCACCCCTCCACTTT.

This clonotype was observed a few times. V is TRBV29-1 and J is TRBJ2-5; D is unresolved. V was shortened by 8 bases and J by 1 base, with 14 bases between the two germline ends. Germline V gives CDR1 SQVTM, CDR2 ANQGSEA. The CDR3 has 13 residues. The CDR3 sequence is CSTLRLAQETQYF. Written as DNA, the CDR3 is TGCAGCACCCTTCGATTGGCCCAAGAGACCCAGTACTTC.

This clonotype was seen many times. The chain combines TRBV6-1 with TRBJ2-1; D is uncertain. Germline CDR1 and CDR2: MNHNS and SASEGT. Trimming pared 6 bases from V and 0 bases from J, leaving 18 bases between. This CDR3 is built from 17 residues. Here the CDR3 reads CASSAMSTVSSYNEQFF. The CDR3 DNA reads as TGTGCCAGCAGCGCGATGTCTACAGTGAGCTCCTACAATGAGCAGTTCTTC.